This T cell receptor (beta chain) derives from a study of blood T cell repertoires in COVID-19. In the study overall: From the United States, Italy and Spain came samples of acute and convalescent COVID-19. The cDNA or gDNA used as material had been derived from T cells, B-cell-depleted T cells, or PBMCs.

Per the study methods: Reference gene primer amplification gave nucleated cell count estimates. Produced via immunoSEQ multiplex PCR; TCRdb's table is partial and in-frame only. The V and J calls and clone size were taken over from that table, and D and trimming were inferred from the DNA. In the table there are 40,000 to 50,000 clones, about 90% of which are singletons. The CDR3 consists of 15 residues. Trimming removed 0 bases from V and 6 bases from J, with 14 bases in between. Per germline, CDR1 SGHRS and CDR2 YFSETQ. The chain combines TRBV5-1 with TRBJ2-3; TRBD2 is a possible D gene (5 bases). Material for sequencing was peripheral blood. This TCR derives from a human donor in a cohort sampled during active COVID-19. The CDR3 loop is CASSLAGRDGDTQYF. CDR3 nucleotides: TGCGCCAGCAGCTTGGCCGGTCGGGATGGGGATACGCAGTATTTT.